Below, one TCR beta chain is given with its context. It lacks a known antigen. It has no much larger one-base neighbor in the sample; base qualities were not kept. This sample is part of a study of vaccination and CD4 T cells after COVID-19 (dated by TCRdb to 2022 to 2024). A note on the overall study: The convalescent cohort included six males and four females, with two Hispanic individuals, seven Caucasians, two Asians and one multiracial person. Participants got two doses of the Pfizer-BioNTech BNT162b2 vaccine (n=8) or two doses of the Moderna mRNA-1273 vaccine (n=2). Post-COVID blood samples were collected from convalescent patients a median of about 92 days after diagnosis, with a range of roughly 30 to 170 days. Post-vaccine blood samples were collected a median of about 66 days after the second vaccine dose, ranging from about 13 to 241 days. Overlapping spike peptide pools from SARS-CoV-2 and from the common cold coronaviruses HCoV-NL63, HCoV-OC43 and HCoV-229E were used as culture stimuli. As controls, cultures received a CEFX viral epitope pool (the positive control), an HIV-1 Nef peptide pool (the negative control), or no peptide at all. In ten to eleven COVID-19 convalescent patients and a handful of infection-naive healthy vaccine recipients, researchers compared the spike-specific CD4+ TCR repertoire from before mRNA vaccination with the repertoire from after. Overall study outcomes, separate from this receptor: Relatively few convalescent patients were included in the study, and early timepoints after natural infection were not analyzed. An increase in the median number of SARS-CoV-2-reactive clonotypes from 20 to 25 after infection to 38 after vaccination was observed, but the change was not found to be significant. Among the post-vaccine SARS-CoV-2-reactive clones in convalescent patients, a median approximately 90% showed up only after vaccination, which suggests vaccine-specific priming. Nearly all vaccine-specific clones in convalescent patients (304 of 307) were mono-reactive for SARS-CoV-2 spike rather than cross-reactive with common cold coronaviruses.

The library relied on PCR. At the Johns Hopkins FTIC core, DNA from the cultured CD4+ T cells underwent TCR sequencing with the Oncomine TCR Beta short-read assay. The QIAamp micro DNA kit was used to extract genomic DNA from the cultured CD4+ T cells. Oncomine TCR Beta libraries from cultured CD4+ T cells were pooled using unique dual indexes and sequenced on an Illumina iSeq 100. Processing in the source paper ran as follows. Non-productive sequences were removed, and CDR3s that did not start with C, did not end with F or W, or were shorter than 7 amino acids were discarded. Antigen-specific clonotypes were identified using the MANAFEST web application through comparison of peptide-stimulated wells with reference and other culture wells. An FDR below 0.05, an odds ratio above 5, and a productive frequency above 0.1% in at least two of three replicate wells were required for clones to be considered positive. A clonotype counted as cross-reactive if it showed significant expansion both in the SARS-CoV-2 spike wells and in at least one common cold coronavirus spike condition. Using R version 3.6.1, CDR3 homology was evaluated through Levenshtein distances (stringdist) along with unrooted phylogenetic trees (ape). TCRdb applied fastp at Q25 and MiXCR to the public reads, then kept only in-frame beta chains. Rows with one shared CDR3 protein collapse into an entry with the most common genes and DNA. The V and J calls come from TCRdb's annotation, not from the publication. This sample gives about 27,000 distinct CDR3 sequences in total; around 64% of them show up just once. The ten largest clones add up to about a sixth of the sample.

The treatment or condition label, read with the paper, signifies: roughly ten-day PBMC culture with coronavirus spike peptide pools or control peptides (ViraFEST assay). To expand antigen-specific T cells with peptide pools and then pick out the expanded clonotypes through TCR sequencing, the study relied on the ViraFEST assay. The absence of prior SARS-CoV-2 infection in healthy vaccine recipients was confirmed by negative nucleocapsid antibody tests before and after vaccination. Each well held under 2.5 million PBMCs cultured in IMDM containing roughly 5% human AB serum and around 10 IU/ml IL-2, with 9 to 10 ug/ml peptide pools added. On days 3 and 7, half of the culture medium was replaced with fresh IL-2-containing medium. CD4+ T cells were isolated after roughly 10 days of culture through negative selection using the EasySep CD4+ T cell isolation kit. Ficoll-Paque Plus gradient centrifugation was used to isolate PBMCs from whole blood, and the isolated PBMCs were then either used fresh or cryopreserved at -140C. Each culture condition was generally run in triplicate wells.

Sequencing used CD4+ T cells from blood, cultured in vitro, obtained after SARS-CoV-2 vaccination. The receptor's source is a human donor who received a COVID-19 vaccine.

The nucleotides are TGCAGTGCAACCCAAGGGAACGATGGCTACACCTTC. It translates to CSATQGNDGYTF. This chain is built from TRBV20-1 and TRBJ1-2; the D gene is unclear. The germline V gene (reference sequence) provides CDR1 DFQATT and CDR2 SNEGSKA. The trim is 6 bases for V and 6 bases for J, with a gap of 14 bases between the germline ends. The CDR3 covers 12 residues, taking in both the cysteine and the phenylalanine. Kept here is only the CDR3 DNA, which spans 36 bases and is read in frame from base 1.